These 20 T cell receptor beta chains were sequenced from one sample in a study of T cell clones after liver transplantation (dated by TCRdb to the late 2010s). The sample's time point label is to be understood as: pre-transplant. Receptor amplification or capture employed the immunoSEQ multiplex PCR assay. Drawn from immuneACCESS, this table holds only the in-frame rearrangements with V and J called that TCRdb kept. Clones are partly lost; checked studies trace under half to an unresolved V gene and leave the rest unexplained. Here the sample has about 78,000 clones; 80% occur a single time. The ten top clones hold about 0.63% of the sample. Here the sequenced sample was CD4+ T cells from blood, taken before liver transplant. The receptors derive from a human donor who received a liver transplant.

The V call is TRBV28, the J call TRBJ1-2, with TRBD1 matching 7 bases. CDR1 is MDHEN and CDR2 is SYDVKM in the germline V gene. After removal of 2 bases from V and 4 bases from J, the junction contained 10 bases not matched to a gene. The CDR3 is 16 amino acids. The CDR3 reads CASSLGNRGGSYGYTF. The DNA of the CDR3 is TGTGCCAGCAGTTTAGGGAACAGGGGCGGCTCCTATGGCTACACCTTC.

This chain joins TRBV5-4 and TRBJ2-2, with D perhaps being TRBD1 or TRBD2 (6 bases each). CDR3 length equals 16 residues. V was cut by 1 base and J by 6 bases, with 16 bases left in between. Germline CDR1 SGHNT, CDR2 YYREEE (reference sequence). The CDR3 region has the DNA TGTGCCAGCAGCTTGACCCCGCTTAGGGGGGCCGGGGAGCTGTTTTTT. It specifies CASSLTPLRGAGELFF.

The chain couples TRBV7-3 to TRBJ2-2; 14 bases map to TRBD2. Per the germline V gene, CDR1 is SGHTA and CDR2 is FQGTGA. This CDR3 region has 16 residues. Germline trimming cut 5 bases from V and 5 bases from J; bases unmatched to any gene: 4. CDR3 protein: CASSLTSGRGTGELFF. CDR3 DNA sequence: TGTGCCAGCAGCCTGACTAGCGGGAGGGGTACCGGGGAGCTGTTTTTT.

By share, this clone counts as medium-sized. The chain has TRBV12-2 and TRBJ1-5. TRBV12-2 is an annotated pseudogene. The CDR3 extends over 13 amino acids. In nucleotides, the CDR3 is TGTGCAAGTCGCTTGAGGGGGGGCCAGCCCCAGCATTTT. Translation gives CASRLRGGQPQHF.

The V gene is TRBV28, the J gene TRBJ1-5, with D uncertain. This CDR3 contains 16 residues. The V end lost 2 bases, the J end lost 0 bases, and 11 bases lay between the germline ends. The germline V gene has CDR1 MDHEN and CDR2 SYDVKM. CDR3 residues: CASSLRAYNSNQPQHF. The DNA of the CDR3 is TGTGCCAGCAGTTTACGGGCCTATAATAGCAATCAGCCCCAGCATTTT.

This clone was seen once. The chain links TRBV7-2 to TRBJ1-2, with a possible D match to TRBD1 (5 bases). Germline CDR1 is SGHTA and CDR2 is FQGNSA. V dropped 3 bases and J dropped 5 bases, with 13 bases sitting between them. This CDR3 has 14 amino acids. The CDR3 region has the DNA TGTGCCAGCAGCTTTCCGGGACCGCCGTATGGCTACACCTTC. The encoded protein is CASSFPGPPYGYTF.

This clone was observed a few times. In the same sample, other DNA sequences code for this CDR3. The chain carries TRBV28 and TRBJ1-5; no firm D call. Trimming stripped 6 bases from V and 0 bases from J, with 6 bases between. This CDR3 region has 13 residues. The germline V gene encodes CDR1 MDHEN and CDR2 SYDVKM. As DNA, the CDR3 is TGTGCCAGCAGAAGGGTTAGCAATCAGCCCCAGCATTTT. Translation gives CASRRVSNQPQHF.

This chain connects TRBV28 to TRBJ2-2, with no clear D. Germline loops: CDR1 MDHEN, CDR2 SYDVKM. V lost 7 bases, J lost 5 bases, and 20 bases lay in between. This CDR3 contains 16 residues. The CDR3 nucleotides are TGTGCCAGCACCCAGACCGCGACCGTGGGGACCGGGGAGCTGTTTTTT. Translation: CASTQTATVGTGELFF.

This rearrangement joins TRBV7-2 to TRBJ2-7; the match to TRBD2 covers 7 bases. The CDR3 covers 15 residues. Germline V gene sequence: CDR1 SGHTA, CDR2 FQGNSA. Germline trimming cut 2 bases from V and 4 bases from J; bases unmatched to any gene: 8. For the CDR3, the DNA is TGTGCCAGCAGCTTAAGTGTAGCGGGTACTTACGAGCAGTACTTC. As protein: CASSLSVAGTYEQYF.

J is TRBJ2-5 and V is TRBV14; 13 bases map to TRBD2. V lost 4 bases to trimming and J lost 5 bases; unmatched junction nucleotides: 7. This CDR3 is built from 16 residues. Germline CDR1 SGHDN, CDR2 FVKESK. In DNA form, the CDR3 reads TGTGCCAGCAGCCCACTAGCGGGAGGGGCGCTGGAGACCCAGTACTTC. Amino acid sequence: CASSPLAGGALETQYF.

The CDR3 protein is CASSLGGSANYGYTF. Written as DNA, the CDR3 is TGCGCCAGCAGCTTGGGAGGTTCAGCTAACTATGGCTACACCTTC. This chain uses TRBV5-1 with TRBJ1-2; no reliable D call. This CDR3 contains 15 residues. The V end was cut by 0 bases, the J end by 0 bases, with 9 bases between. Germline values: CDR1 SGHRS, CDR2 YFSETQ.

The chain is built from TRBV18 and TRBJ2-5; 15 bases are shared with TRBD2. Germline CDR1 KGHSH, CDR2 LQKENI. The V segment lost 0 bases and the J segment 2 bases; nucleotides outside the gene matches: 13. The CDR3 covers 21 residues. CDR3 DNA sequence: TGTGCCAGCTCACCACCCCCGGGACTAGCGGGAGGCCGGACCCCGCAAGAGACCCAGTACTTC. It translates to CASSPPPGLAGGRTPQETQYF.

V usage is TRBV19 and J usage is TRBJ2-4; a weak D match, TRBD2 (5 bases). Germline assignment: CDR1 LNHDA and CDR2 SQIVND (reference sequence). Trimming shortened V by 5 bases and J by 0 bases, and 8 bases separated the two germline ends. CDR3 length equals 14 residues. As DNA, the CDR3 is TGTGCCAGTAGTTTCGCGGGAGCCAAAAACATTCAGTACTTC. Protein product: CASSFAGAKNIQYF.

V and J are TRBV4-2 and TRBJ2-2; 8 nucleotides line up with TRBD2. CDR3 length: 14 amino acids. Germline lookup yields CDR1 LGHNA and CDR2 YNFKEQ. Trimming removed 7 bases from V and 5 bases from J; junction bases left unmatched: 6. The CDR3: CASTGTRNTGELFF. CDR3 coding DNA: TGTGCCAGCACCGGGACTAGAAATACCGGGGAGCTGTTTTTT.

The chain carries TRBV9 and TRBJ2-5, with D perhaps matching TRBD1 (6 bases). In germline, CDR1 is SGDLS, CDR2 YYNGEE. The CDR3 runs 14 residues. V was clipped by 3 bases and J by 4 bases, with 13 bases between them. CDR3 sequence reads: CASSAHRDGETQYF. CDR3 coding DNA: TGTGCCAGCAGCGCCCACAGGGACGGAGAGACCCAGTACTTC.

This clone was seen only once. The chain recombines TRBV7-2 with TRBJ2-3; TRBD1 is a possible D gene (6 bases). The CDR3 is made up of 15 amino acids. The V end lost 4 bases, the J end lost 4 bases, and 15 bases lay between the germline ends. Germline V gene lookup returns CDR1 SGHTA and CDR2 FQGNSA. The CDR3 sequence: CASSSNPRGADTQYF. The CDR3 coding sequence is TGTGCCAGCAGCTCCAACCCCAGGGGAGCAGATACGCAGTATTTT. The variable domain in full, with the rest retrieved from reference TRBV7-2 and TRBJ2-3, is GAGVSQSPSNKVTEKGKDVELRCDPISGHTALYWYRQSLGQGLEFLIYFQGNSAPDKSGLPSDRFSAERTGGSVSTLTIQRTQQEDSAVYLCASSSNPRGADTQYFGPGTRLTVL.

The rearrangement joins TRBV9 to TRBJ2-3; TRBD2 matches 12 bases. The ends lost 4 bases at V and 3 bases at J; junction bases unmatched: 9. This CDR3 spans 17 amino acids. Germline assignment: CDR1 SGDLS and CDR2 YYNGEE. The CDR3 protein is CASSPGLAGRNTDTQYF. The CDR3 bases are TGTGCCAGCAGCCCGGGACTAGCGGGCAGAAATACAGATACGCAGTATTTT.

The chain has TRBV5-1 and TRBJ2-7; TRBD1 matches at 8 bases. Per the germline V gene, CDR1 is SGHRS and CDR2 is YFSETQ. This CDR3 contains 16 residues. Unmatched junction bases numbered 12, after V lost 4 bases and J lost 3 bases. In nucleotides, the CDR3 is TGCGCCAGCAGCCGCGGAGCTGGACAGGGTAACTACGAGCAGTACTTC. This gives the protein CASSRGAGQGNYEQYF.

This clone came up a few times. The V gene is TRBV5-8, the J gene TRBJ1-5; no clear D. The CDR3 has 13 residues. Germline V gives CDR1 SGHTS, CDR2 YDEGEE. Trimming shortened V by 2 bases and J by 7 bases, and 10 bases separated the two germline ends. The CDR3 region has the DNA TGTGCCAGCAGCTTCGGCAGCTTACAGCCCCAGCATTTT. Translated, it gives CASSFGSLQPQHF.

Concerning this clone: Lacking the conserved final phenylalanine or tryptophan, this CDR3 likely reflects a read error. It is unclear where the CDR3 begins or ends on the DNA, so no DNA is shown, and the CDR3 is as TCRdb lists it. The V gene is TRBV6-4, the J gene TRBJ2-6; whether TRBD1, the table's D call, matches the DNA was not checked. The V gene's germline CDR1 is MRHNA and CDR2 SNTAGT. The CDR3 spans 9 amino acids, including both terminal residues. This chain's CDR3 is CAALGVGQP.